The clone carrying this T cell receptor beta chain came up a few times. Its specificity is not known. Germline values: CDR1 SGHVS, CDR2 FQNEAQ. This CDR3 spans 16 amino acids. Trimming took 5 bases from V and 0 from J, leaving 14 bases between them. This sample was taken from a study of T cell responses to AZD1222 COVID-19 vaccine. Study-wide points: Unmutated regions of variants are reportedly targeted by nearly half of spike-specific TCRs. In all cases, repertoires were sampled only after the peak T cell response. The donor cohort was predominantly white British with a female majority, and clonal diversity may have been underestimated.

TCRdb's table, derived via immunoSEQ multiplex PCR, lists solely in-frame clones and lacks some. Of 130,000 to 150,000 clones in the sample, 75% to 90% are singletons; the top ten hold about 3.8%. This chain uses TRBV7-8 with TRBJ2-1; D remains ambiguous. The specimen comprised peripheral blood, sampled on day 0 of MenACWY control vaccination. The source of this sequence is an adult in good health. In DNA, the CDR3 is TGTGCCAGCAGCAAAGAATCCGGGTACTCCTACAATGAGCAGTTCTTC. Translated: CASSKESGYSYNEQFF. Together with reference TRBV7-8 and TRBJ2-1, the CDR3 gives the full variable domain: GAGVSQSPRYKVAKRGQDVALRCDPISGHVSLFWYQQALGQGPEFLTYFQNEAQLDKSGLPSDRFFAERPEGSVSTLKIQRTQQEDSAVYLCASSKESGYSYNEQFFGPGTRLTVL.